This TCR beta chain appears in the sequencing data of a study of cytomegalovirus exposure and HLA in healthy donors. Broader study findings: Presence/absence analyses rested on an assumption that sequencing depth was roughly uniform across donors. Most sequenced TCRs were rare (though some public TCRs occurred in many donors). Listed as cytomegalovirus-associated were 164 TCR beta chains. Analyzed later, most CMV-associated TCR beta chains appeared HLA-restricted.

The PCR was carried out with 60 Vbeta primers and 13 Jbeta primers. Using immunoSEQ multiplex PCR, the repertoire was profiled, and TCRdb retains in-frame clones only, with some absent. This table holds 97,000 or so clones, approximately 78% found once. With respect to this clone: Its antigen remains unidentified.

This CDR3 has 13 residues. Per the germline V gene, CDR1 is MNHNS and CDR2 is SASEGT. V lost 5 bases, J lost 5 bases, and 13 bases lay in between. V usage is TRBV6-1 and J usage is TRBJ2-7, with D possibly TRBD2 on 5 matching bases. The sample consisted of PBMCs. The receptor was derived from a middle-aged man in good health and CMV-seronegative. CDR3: CASSTPKRDEQYF. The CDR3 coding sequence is TGTGCCAGCAGTACACCCAAGAGGGACGAGCAGTACTTC.